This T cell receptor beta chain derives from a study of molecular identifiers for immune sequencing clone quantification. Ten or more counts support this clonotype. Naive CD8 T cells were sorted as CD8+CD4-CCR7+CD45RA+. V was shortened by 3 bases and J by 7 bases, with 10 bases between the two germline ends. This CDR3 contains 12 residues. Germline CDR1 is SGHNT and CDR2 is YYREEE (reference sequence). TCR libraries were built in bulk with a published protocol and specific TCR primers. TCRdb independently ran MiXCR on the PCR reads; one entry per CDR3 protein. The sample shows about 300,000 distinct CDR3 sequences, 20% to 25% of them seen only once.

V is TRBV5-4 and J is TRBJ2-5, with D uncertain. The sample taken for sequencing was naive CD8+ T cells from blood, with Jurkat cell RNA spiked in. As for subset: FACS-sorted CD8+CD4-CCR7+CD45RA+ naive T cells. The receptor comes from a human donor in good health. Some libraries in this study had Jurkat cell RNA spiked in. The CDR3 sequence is CASSWSAGTQYF. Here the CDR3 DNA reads TGTGCCAGCAGCTGGAGCGCCGGGACCCAGTACTTC.